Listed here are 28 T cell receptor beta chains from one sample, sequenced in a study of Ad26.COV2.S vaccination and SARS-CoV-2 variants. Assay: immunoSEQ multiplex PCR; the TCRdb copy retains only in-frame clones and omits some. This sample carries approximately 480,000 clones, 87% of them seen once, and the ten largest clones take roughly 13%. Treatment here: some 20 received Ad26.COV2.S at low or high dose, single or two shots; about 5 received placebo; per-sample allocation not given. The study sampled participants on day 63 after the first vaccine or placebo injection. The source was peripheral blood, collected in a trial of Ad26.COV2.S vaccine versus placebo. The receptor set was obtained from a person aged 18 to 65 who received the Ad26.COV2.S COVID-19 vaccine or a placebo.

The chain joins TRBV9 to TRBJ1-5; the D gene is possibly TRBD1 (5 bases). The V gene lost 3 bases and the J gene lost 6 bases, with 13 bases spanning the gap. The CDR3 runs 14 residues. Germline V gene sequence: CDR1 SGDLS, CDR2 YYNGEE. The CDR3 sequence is CASSAGTLSQPQHF. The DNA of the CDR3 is TGTGCCAGCAGCGCCGGGACGCTCTCTCAGCCCCAGCATTTT.

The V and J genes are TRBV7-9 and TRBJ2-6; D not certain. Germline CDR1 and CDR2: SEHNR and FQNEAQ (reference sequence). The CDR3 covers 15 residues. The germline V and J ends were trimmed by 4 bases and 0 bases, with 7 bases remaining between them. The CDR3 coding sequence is TGTGCCAGCAGCTCACGTAACTCTGGGGCCAACGTCCTGACTTTC. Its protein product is CASSSRNSGANVLTF. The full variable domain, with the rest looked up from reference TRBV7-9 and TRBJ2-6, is DTGVSQNPRHKITKRGQNVTFRCDPISEHNRLYWYRQTLGQGPEFLTYFQNEAQLEKSRLLSDRFSAERPKGSFSTLEIQRTEQGDSAMYLCASSSRNSGANVLTFGAGSRLTVL.

The CDR3 DNA sequence: TGTGCCAGCAGCTTCGGCCCGTTGGAGACCCAGTACTTC. Protein: CASSFGPLETQYF. The chain recombines TRBV5-4 with TRBJ2-5; D ambiguous. CDR1 and CDR2 (germline): SGHNT, YYREEE (reference sequence). This CDR3 region has 13 residues. V lost 2 bases and J lost 5, with 10 bases in between.

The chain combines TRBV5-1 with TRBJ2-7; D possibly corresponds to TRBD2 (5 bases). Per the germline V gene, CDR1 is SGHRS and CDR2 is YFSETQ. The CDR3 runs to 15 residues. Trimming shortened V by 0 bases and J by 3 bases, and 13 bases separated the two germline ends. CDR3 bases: TGCGCCAGCAGCTTGGATTCCGGGGATAACTACGAGCAGTACTTC. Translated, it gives CASSLDSGDNYEQYF.

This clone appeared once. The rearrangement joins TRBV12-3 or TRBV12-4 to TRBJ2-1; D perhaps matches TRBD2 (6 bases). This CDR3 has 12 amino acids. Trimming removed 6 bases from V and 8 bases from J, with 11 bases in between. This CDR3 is CASSLPGDEQFF. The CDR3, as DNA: TGTGCCAGCAGCCTTCCGGGAGATGAGCAGTTCTTC.

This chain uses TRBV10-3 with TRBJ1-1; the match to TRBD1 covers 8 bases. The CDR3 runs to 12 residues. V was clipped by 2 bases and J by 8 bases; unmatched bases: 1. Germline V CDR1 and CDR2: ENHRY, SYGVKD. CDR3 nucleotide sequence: TGTGCCATCAGTGAGGGGACAGGAGAAGCTTTCTTT. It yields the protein CAISEGTGEAFF.

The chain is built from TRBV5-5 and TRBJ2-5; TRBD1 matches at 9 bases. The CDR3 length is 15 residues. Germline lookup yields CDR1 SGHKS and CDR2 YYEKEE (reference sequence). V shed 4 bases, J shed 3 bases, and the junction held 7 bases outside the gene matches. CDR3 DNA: TGTGCCAGCAGCCAGGGACAGGGAAGAGAAGAGACCCAGTACTTC. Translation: CASSQGQGREETQYF. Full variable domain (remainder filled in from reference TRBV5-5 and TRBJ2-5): DAGVTQSPTHLIKTRGQQVTLRCSPISGHKSVSWYQQVLGQGPQFIFQYYEKEERGRGNFPDRFSARQFPNYSSELNVNALLLGDSALYLCASSQGQGREETQYFGPGTRLLVL.

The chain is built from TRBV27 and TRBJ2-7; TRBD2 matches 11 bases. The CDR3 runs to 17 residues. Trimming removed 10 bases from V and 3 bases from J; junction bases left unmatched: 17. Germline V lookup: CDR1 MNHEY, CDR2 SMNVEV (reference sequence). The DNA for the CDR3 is TGTGCCAAGAATTCGAGGACTAGCGGGTCCGGTAGCTACGAGCAGTACTTC. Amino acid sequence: CAKNSRTSGSGSYEQYF.

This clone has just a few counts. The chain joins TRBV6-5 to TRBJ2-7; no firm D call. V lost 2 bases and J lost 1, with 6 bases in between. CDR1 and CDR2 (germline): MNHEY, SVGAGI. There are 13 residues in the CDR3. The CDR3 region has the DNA TGTGCCAGCAGTTACGGGTTGTCCTACGAGCAGTACTTC. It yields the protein CASSYGLSYEQYF.

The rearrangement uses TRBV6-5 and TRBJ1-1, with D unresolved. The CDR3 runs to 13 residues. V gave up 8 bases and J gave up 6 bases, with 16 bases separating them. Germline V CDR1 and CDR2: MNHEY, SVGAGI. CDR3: CASLSLGLSEAFF. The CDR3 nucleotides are TGTGCCAGCCTAAGCTTGGGATTGTCTGAAGCTTTCTTT.

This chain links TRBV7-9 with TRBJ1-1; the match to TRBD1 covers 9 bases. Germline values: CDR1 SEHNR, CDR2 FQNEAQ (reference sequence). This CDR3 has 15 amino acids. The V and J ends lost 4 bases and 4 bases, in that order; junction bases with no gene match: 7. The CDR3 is CASSSGQGGGTEAFF. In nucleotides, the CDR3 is TGTGCCAGCAGCTCGGGACAGGGTGGAGGCACTGAAGCTTTCTTT.

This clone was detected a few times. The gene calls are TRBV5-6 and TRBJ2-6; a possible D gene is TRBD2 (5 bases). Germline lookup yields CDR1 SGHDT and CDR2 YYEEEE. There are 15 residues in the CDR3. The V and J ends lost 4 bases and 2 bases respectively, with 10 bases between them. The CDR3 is CASSVGVAGANVLTF. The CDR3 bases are TGTGCCAGCAGCGTGGGAGTAGCTGGGGCCAACGTCCTGACTTTC.

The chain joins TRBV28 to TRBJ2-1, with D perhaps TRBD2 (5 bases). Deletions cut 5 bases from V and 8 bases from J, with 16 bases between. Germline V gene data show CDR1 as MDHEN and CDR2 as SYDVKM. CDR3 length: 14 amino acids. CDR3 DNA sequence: TGTGCCAGCAGTAGCCATCGAGGGCTCGATGAGCAGTTCTTC. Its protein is CASSSHRGLDEQFF.

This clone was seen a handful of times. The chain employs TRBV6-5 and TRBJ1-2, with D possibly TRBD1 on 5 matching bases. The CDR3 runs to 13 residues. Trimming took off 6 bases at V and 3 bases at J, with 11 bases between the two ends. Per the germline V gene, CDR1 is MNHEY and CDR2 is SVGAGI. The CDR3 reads CASSRQGYYGYTF. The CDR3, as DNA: TGTGCCAGCAGCCGGCAGGGTTACTATGGCTACACCTTC.

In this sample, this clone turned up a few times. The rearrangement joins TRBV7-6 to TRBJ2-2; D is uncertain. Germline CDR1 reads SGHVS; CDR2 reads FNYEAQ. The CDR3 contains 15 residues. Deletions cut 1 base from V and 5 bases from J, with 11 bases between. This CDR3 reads CASSLVRGETGELFF. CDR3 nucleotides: TGTGCCAGCAGCTTAGTAAGAGGAGAGACCGGGGAGCTGTTTTTT. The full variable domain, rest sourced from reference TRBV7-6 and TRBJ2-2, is GAGVSQSPRYKVTKRGQDVALRCDPISGHVSLYWYRQALGQGPEFLTYFNYEAQQDKSGLPNDRFSAERPEGSISTLTIQRTEQRDSAMYRCASSLVRGETGELFFGEGSRLTVL.

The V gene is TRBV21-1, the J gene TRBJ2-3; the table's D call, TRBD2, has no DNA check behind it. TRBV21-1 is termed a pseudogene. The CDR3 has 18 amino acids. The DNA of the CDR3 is TGTGCCAGCAGCCCCATGGAGATGAGGACTCCCTCCACAGATACGCAGTATTTT. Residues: CASSPMEMRTPSTDTQYF.

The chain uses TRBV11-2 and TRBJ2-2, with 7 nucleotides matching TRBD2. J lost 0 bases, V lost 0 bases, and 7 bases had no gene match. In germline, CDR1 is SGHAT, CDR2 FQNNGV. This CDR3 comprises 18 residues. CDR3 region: CASSLDPAGISNTGELFF. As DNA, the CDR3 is TGTGCCAGCAGCTTAGATCCAGCGGGGATTTCGAACACCGGGGAGCTGTTTTTT.

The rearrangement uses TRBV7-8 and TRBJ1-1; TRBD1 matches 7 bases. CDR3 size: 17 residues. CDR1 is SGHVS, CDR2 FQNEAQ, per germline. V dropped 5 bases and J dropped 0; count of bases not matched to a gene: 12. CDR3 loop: CASSPRTQQGMNTEAFF. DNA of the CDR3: TGTGCCAGCAGCCCTCGGACACAACAGGGGATGAACACTGAAGCTTTCTTT.

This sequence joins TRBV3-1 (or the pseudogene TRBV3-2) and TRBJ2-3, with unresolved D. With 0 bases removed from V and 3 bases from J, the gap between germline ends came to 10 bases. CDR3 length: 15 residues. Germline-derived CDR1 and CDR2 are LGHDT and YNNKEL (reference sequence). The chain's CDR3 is CASSQERSETDTQYF. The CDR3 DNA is TGTGCCAGCAGCCAAGAGAGGAGTGAGACAGATACGCAGTATTTT.

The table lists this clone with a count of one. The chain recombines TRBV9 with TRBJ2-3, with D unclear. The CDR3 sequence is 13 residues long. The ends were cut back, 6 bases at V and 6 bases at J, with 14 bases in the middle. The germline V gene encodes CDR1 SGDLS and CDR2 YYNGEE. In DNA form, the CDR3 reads TGTGCCAGCAACCCCCTGGCGGCGGATACGCAGTATTTT. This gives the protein CASNPLAADTQYF.

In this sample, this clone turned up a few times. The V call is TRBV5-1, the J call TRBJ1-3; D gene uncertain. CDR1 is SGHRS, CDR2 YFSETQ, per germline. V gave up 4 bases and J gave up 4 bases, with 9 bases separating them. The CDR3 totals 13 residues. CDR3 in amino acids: CASSRFTGNTIYF. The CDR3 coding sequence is TGCGCCAGCAGCCGATTTACAGGAAACACCATATATTTT.

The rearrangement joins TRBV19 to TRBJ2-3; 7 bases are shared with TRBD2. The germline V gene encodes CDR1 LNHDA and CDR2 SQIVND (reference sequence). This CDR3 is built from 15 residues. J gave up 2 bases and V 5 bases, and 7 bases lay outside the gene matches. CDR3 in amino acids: CASSPTGGTTDTQYF. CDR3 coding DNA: TGTGCCAGTAGTCCCACCGGGGGGACCACAGATACGCAGTATTTT.

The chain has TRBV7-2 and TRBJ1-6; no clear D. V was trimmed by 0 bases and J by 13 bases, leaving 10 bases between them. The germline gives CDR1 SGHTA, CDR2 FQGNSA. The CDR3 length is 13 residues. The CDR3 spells CASSLALQSPLHF. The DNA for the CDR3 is TGTGCCAGCAGCTTAGCCCTCCAATCCCCCCTCCACTTT.

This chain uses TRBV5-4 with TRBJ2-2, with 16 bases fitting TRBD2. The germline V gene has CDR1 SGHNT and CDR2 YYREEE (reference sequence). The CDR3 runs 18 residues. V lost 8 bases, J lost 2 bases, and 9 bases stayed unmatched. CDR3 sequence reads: CASSPGLAGGGNTGELFF. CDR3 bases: TGTGCCAGTTCACCGGGACTAGCGGGAGGGGGAAACACCGGGGAGCTGTTTTTT. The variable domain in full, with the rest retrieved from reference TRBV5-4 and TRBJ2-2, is ETGVTQSPTHLIKTRGQQVTLRCSSQSGHNTVSWYQQALGQGPQFIFQYYREEENGRGNFPPRFSGLQFPNYSSELNVNALELDDSALYLCASSPGLAGGGNTGELFFGEGSRLTVL.

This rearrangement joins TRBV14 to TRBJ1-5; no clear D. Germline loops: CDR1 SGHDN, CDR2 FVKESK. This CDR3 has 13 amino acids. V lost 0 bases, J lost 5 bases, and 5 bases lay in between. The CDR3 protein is CASSQDFHQPQHF. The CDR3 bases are TGTGCCAGCAGCCAAGATTTCCATCAGCCCCAGCATTTT.

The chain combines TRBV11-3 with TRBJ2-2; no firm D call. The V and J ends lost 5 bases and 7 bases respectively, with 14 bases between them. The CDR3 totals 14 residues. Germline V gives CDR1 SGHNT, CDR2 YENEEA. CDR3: CASSPGPQYGELFF. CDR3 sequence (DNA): TGTGCCAGCAGCCCCGGCCCTCAGTACGGGGAGCTGTTTTTT.

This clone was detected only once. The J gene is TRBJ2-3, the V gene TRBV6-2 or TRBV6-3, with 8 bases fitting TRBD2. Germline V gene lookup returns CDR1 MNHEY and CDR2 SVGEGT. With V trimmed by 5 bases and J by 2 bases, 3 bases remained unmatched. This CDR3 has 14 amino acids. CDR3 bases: TGTGCCAGCAGTGGACTAGCTTTCACAGATACGCAGTATTTT. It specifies CASSGLAFTDTQYF.

The CDR3 coding sequence is TGTGCCAGCAGCGTAGGAGGGGTGGCGGGCCTACAAGAGACCCAGTACTTC. Translation gives CASSVGGVAGLQETQYF. The chain recombines TRBV9 with TRBJ2-5; D possibly matches TRBD1 or TRBD2 (5 bases each). The CDR3 has 17 amino acids. Trimming shortened V by 0 bases and J by 2 bases, and 17 bases separated the two germline ends. Germline values: CDR1 SGDLS, CDR2 YYNGEE.